This T cell receptor (beta chain) was sequenced in a study of tumor-infiltrating lymphocytes in primary liver carcinoma. Study background: Among the tumors, stages were T1-T3 N0M0 and sizes about 4 to 11 cm.

A constant-region primer served to make TCR beta cDNA from about 0.45 ug total RNA. Libraries covering TCR beta were generated through three nested multiplex PCR rounds (using a slightly modified ARM-PCR). Via MiXCR, TCRdb re-called the multiplex PCR reads, giving one row per CDR3 protein. The table shows a few hundred thousand distinct CDR3 sequences, with 45% to 70% occurring only once. This clonotype was detected only a few times. Alongside blood RNA obtained from unsorted whole blood, germline DNA was also extracted. Sequenced sample: peripheral blood. The sequence was obtained from a young woman with primary liver carcinoma and hepatitis B virus infection.

CDR3 residues: CISGLFGTEAFF. The CDR3 nucleotides read TGTATCTCAGGGTTGTTTGGCACTGAAGCTTTCTTT. The chain combines TRBV6-6 with TRBJ1-1; D may be TRBD1 (5 bases). This CDR3 is built from 12 residues. Germline CDR1 and CDR2: MNHNY and SVGAGI (reference sequence).